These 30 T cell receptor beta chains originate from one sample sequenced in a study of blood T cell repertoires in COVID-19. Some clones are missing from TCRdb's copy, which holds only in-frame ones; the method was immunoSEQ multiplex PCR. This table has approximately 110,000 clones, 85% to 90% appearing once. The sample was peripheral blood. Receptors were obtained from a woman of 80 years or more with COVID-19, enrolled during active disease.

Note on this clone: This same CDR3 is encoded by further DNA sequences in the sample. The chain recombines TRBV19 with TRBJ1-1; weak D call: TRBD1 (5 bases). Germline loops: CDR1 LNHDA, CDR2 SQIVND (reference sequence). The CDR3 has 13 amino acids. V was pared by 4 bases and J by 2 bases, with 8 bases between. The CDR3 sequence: CASSTTVNTEAFF. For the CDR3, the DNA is TGTGCCAGTAGTACGACAGTAAACACTGAAGCTTTCTTT.

The CDR3 is CASSPGTVFSYEQYF. In nucleotides, the CDR3 is TGCGCCAGCAGCCCCGGGACAGTATTCTCCTACGAGCAGTACTTC. This chain uses TRBV5-1 with TRBJ2-7; 7 bases match TRBD1. This CDR3 is 15 amino acids long. V lost 4 bases, J lost 0 bases, and 7 bases stayed unmatched. The germline CDR1 and CDR2 sequences are SGHRS and YFSETQ.

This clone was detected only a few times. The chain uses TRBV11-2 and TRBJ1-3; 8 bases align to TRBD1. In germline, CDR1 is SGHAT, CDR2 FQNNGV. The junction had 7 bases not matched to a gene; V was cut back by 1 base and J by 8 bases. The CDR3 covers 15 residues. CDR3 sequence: CASSLGGRGRDTIYF. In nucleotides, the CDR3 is TGTGCCAGCAGCTTAGGAGGCAGGGGGCGAGACACCATATATTTT. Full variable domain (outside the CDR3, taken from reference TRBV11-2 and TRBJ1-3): EAGVAQSPRYKIIEKRQSVAFWCNPISGHATLYWYQQILGQGPKLLIQFQNNGVVDDSQLPKDRFSAERLKGVDSTLKIQPAKLEDSAVYLCASSLGGRGRDTIYFGEGSWLTVV.

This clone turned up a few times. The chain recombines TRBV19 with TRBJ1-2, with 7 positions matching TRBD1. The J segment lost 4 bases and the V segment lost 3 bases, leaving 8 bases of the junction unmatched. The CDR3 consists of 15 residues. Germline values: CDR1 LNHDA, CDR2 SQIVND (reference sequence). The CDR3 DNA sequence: TGTGCCAGTAGTATTTCCTCGGGACAGACCTATGGCTACACCTTC. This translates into CASSISSGQTYGYTF. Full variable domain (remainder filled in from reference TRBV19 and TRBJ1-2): DGGITQSPKYLFRKEGQNVTLSCEQNLNHDAMYWYRQDPGQGLRLIYYSQIVNDFQKGDIAEGYSVSREKKESFPLTVTSAQKNPTAFYLCASSISSGQTYGYTFGSGTRLTVV.

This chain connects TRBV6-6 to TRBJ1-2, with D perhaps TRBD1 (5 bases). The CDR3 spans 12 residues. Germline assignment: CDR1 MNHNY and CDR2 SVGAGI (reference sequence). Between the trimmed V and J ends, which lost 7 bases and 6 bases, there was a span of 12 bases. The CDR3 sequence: CASNIQENGYTF. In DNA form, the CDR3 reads TGTGCCAGCAACATACAGGAGAATGGCTACACCTTC.

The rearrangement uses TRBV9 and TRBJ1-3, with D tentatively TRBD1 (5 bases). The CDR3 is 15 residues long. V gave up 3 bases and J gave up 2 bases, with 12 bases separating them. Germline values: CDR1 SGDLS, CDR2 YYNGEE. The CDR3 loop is CASSEAGNTGNTIYF. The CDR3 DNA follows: TGTGCCAGCAGCGAGGCAGGGAATACTGGAAACACCATATATTTT.

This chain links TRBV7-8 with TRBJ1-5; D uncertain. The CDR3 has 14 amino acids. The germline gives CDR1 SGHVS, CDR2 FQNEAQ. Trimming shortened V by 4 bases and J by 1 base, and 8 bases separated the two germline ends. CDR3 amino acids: CASSSGGSNQPQHF. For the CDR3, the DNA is TGTGCCAGCAGCTCCGGAGGAAGCAATCAGCCCCAGCATTTT.

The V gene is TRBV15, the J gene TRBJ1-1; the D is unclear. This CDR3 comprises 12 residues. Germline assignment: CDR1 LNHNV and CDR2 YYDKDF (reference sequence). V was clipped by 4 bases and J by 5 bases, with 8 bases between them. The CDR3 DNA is TGTGCCACCAGCACATCGGGGACTGAAGCTTTCTTT. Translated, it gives CATSTSGTEAFF.

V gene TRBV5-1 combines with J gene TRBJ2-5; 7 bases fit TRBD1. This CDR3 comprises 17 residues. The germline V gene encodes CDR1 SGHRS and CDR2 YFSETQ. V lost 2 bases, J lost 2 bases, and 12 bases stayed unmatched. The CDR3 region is CASSFGGRGQFQETQYF. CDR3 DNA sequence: TGCGCCAGCAGCTTTGGAGGTAGGGGACAGTTTCAAGAGACCCAGTACTTC.

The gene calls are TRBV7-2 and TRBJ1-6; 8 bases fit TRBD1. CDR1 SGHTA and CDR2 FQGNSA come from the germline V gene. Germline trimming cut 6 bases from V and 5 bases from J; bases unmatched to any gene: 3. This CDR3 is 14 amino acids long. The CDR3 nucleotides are TGTGCCAGCAGACCGGACAGGGATAATTCACCCCTCCACTTT. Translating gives CASRPDRDNSPLHF.

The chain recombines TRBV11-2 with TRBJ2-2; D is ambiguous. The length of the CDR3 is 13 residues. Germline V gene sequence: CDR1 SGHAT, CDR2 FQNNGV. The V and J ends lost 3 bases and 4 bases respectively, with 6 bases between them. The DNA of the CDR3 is TGTGCCAGCAGCTTGCGGAGCACCGGGGAGCTGTTTTTT. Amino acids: CASSLRSTGELFF.

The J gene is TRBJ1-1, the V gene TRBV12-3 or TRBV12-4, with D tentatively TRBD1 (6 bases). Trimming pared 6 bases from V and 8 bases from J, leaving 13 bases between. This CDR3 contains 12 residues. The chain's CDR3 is CASSYTGTEAFF. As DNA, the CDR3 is TGTGCCAGCAGCTATACAGGGACCGAAGCTTTCTTT.

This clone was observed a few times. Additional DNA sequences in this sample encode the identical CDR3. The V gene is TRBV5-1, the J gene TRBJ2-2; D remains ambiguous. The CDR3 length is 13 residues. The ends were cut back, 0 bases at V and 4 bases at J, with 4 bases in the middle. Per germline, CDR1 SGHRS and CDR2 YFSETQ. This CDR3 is CASSLVSTGELFF. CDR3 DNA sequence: TGCGCCAGCAGCTTGGTTAGCACCGGGGAGCTGTTTTTT.

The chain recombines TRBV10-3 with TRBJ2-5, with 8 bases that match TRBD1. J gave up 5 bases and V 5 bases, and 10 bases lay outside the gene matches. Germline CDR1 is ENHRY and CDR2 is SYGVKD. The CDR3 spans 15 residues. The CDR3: CAISPGTGQGETQYF. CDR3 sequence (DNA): TGTGCCATCAGTCCGGGGACAGGACAAGGGGAGACCCAGTACTTC.

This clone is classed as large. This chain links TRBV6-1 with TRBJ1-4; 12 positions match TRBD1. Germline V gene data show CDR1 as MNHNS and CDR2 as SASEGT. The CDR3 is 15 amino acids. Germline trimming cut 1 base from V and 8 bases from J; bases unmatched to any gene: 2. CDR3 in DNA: TGTGCCAGCAGTGAAGGGGGACAGGGGGCCGAAAAACTGTTTTTT. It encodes CASSEGGQGAEKLFF.

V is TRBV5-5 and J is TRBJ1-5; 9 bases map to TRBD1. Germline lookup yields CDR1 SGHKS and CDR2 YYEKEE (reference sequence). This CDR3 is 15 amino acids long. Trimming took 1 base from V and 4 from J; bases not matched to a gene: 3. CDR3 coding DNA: TGTGCCAGCAGCTTGAGTGGGACAGGGAATCAGCCCCAGCATTTT. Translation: CASSLSGTGNQPQHF.

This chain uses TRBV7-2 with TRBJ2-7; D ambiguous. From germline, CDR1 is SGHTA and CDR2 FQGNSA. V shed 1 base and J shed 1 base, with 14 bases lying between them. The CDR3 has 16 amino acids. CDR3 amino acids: CASSLVSRLSSYEQYF. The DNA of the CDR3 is TGTGCCAGCAGCTTAGTGTCCAGGCTCTCTTCCTACGAGCAGTACTTC.

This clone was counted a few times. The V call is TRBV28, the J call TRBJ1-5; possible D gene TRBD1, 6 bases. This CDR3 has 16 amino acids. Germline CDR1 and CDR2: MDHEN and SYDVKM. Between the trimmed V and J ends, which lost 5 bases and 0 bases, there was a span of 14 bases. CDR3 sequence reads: CASSPSRTVSNQPQHF. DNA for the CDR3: TGTGCCAGCAGTCCGTCCCGGACAGTTAGCAATCAGCCCCAGCATTTT.

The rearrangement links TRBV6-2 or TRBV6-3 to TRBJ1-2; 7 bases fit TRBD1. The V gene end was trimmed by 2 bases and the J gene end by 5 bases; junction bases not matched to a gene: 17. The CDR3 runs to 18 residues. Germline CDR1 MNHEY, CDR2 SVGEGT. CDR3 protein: CASSYRFRDSMSTYGYTF. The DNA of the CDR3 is TGTGCCAGCAGTTACAGATTCCGGGACAGCATGTCCACTTATGGCTACACCTTC.

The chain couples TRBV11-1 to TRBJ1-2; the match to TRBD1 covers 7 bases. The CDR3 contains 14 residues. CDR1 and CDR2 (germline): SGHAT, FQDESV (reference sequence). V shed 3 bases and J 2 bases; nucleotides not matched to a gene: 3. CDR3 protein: CASSLGGQNYGYTF. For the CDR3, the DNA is TGTGCCAGCAGCTTGGGGGGACAGAACTATGGCTACACCTTC.

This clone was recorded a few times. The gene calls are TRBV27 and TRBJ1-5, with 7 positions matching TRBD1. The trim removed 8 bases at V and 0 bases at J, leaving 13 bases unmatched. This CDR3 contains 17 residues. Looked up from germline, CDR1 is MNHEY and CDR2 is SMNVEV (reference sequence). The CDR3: CASHSRGRGVSNQPQHF. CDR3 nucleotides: TGTGCCAGCCACTCCAGGGGGAGAGGGGTTAGCAATCAGCCCCAGCATTTT.

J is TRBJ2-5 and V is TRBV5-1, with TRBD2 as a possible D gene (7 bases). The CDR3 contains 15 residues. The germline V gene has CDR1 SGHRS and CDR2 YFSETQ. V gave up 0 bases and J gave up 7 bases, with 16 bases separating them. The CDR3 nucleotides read TGCGCCAGCAGCTTGGATTCGGGGGGCCTTGGGACCCAGTACTTC. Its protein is CASSLDSGGLGTQYF.

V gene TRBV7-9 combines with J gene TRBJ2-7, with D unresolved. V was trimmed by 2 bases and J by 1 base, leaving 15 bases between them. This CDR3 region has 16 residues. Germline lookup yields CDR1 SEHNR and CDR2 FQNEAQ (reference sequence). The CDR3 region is CASSLLDTQSSYEQYF. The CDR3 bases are TGTGCCAGCAGCTTACTCGACACGCAGTCGTCCTACGAGCAGTACTTC.

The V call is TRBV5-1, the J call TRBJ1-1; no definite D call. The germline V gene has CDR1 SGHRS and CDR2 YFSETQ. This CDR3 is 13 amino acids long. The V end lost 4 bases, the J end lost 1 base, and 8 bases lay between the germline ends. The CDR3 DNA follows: TGCGCCAGCAGCAGACAAAAGAACACTGAAGCTTTCTTT. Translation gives CASSRQKNTEAFF.

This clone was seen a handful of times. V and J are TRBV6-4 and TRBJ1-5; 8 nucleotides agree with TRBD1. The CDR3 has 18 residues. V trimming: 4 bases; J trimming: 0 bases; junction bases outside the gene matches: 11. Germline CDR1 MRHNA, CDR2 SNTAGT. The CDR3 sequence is CASSVNGQGKGSNQPQHF. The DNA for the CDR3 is TGTGCCAGCAGTGTAAATGGACAGGGCAAAGGTAGCAATCAGCCCCAGCATTTT.

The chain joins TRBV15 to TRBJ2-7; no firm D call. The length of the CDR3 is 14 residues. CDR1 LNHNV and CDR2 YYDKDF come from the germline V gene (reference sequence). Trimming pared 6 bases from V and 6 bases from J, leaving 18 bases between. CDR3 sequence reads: CATSITPDSSEQYF. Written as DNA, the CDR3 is TGTGCCACCAGTATAACCCCTGATAGCTCCGAGCAGTACTTC.

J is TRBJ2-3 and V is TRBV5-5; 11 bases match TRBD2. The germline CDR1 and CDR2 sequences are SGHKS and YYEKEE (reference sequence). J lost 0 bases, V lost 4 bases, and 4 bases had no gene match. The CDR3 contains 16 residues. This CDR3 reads CASSRGTSGSTDTQYF. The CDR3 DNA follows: TGTGCCAGCAGCCGTGGGACTAGCGGAAGCACAGATACGCAGTATTTT. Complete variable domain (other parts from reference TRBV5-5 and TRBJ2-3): DAGVTQSPTHLIKTRGQQVTLRCSPISGHKSVSWYQQVLGQGPQFIFQYYEKEERGRGNFPDRFSARQFPNYSSELNVNALLLGDSALYLCASSRGTSGSTDTQYFGPGTRLTVL.

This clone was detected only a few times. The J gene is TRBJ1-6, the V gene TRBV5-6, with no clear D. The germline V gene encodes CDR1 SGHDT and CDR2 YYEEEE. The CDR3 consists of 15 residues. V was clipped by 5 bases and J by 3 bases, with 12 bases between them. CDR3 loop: CASSTRLNYNSPLHF. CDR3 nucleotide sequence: TGTGCCAGCAGTACCCGGTTGAACTATAATTCACCCCTCCACTTT.

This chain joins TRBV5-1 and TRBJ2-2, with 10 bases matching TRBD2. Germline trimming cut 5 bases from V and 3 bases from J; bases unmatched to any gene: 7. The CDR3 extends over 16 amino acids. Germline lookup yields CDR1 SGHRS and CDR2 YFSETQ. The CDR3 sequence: CASRASGSLDTGELFF. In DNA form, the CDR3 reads TGCGCCAGCAGGGCTAGCGGGAGTCTGGACACCGGGGAGCTGTTTTTT.

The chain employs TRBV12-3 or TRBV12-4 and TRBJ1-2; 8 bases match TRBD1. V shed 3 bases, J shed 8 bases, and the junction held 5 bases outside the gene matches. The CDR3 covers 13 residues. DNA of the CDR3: TGTGCCAGCAGTTTTCGGACAGGGCAGGGCTACACCTTC. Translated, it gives CASSFRTGQGYTF.